This T cell receptor (beta chain) was sequenced during a study of blood T cell repertoires in COVID-19. Study-level background: Sample material is recorded as cDNA or gDNA derived from T cells, B-cell-depleted T cells, or PBMCs.

V lost 0 bases and J 5 bases, leaving 8 bases between the germline ends. CDR3 length equals 13 residues. Germline-derived CDR1 and CDR2 are SGHRS and YFSETQ. Per the study methods: The assay estimated nucleated cells by amplifying reference gene primers. TCRdb's table, derived via immunoSEQ multiplex PCR, lists solely in-frame clones and lacks some. Clone size and the V and J calls come from that table; the DNA yielded D and trimming. The sample lists 75,000 or so clones; around 90% were seen once. Sequenced input: peripheral blood. This receptor was identified in a man in his 70s with acute or convalescent COVID-19. The chain carries TRBV5-1 and TRBJ2-5; a possible D gene is TRBD1 (6 bases). The CDR3 region has the DNA TGCGCCAGCAGCTTGGCAGGGGCCGAGACCCAGTACTTC. Its translation: CASSLAGAETQYF.